The 3 T cell receptor beta chains below were found in one sample sequenced in a study of T cell repertoires in cytomegalovirus infection. Via MiXCR, TCRdb re-called the reads, giving one row per CDR3 protein. Of 200,000 or so distinct CDR3 sequences listed, 28% are singletons. Specimen: PBMCs. All receptors come from a human donor in good health (CMV status not recorded). Some clones in this sample may be carry-over from other donors' samples.

The rearrangement joins TRBV29-1 to TRBJ2-4; D may be TRBD1 (6 bases). The CDR3 consists of 11 residues. The germline V and J ends were trimmed by 5 bases and 5 bases, with 7 bases remaining between them. Germline CDR1 and CDR2: SQVTM and ANQGSEA. The CDR3 loop reads CSVPGENIQYF. The CDR3 DNA reads as TGCAGCGTTCCAGGGGAAAACATTCAGTACTTC.

This clonotype was recorded many times. The J gene is TRBJ1-6, the V gene TRBV11-2; tentatively, D is TRBD1 (5 bases). V lost 3 bases and J lost 7, with 10 bases in between. The CDR3 is 14 amino acids. Per the germline V gene, CDR1 is SGHAT and CDR2 is FQNNGV. Here the CDR3 reads CASSFGGGNSPLHF. CDR3 sequence (DNA): TGTGCCAGCAGCTTTGGGGGTGGGAATTCACCCCTCCACTTT.

This clonotype occurred a few times. V gene TRBV12-3 or TRBV12-4 combines with J gene TRBJ2-7; perhaps TRBD2 as D (6 bases). CDR3 length: 14 residues. Trimming removed 3 bases at V and 4 bases at J, with 13 bases between. DNA for the CDR3: TGTGCCAGCAGTTTCGGCGGGACTTCGTACGAGCAGTACTTC. Its protein is CASSFGGTSYEQYF.